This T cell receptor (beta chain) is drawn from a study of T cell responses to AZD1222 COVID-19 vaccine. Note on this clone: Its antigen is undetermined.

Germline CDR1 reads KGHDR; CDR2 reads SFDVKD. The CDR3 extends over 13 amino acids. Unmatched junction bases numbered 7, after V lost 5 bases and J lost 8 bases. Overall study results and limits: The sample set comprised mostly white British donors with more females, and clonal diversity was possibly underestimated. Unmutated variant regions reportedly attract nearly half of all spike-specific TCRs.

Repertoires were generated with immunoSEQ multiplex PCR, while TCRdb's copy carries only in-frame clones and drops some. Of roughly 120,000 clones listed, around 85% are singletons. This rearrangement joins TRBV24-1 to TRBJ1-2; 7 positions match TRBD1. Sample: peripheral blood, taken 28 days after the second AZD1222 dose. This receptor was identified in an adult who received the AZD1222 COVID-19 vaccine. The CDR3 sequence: CATSVEGAVGYTF. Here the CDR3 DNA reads TGTGCCACCAGTGTGGAGGGGGCGGTAGGCTACACCTTC.